A selection of T cell receptor beta chains follows, all from one sample in a study of shared T cell receptors in the human thymus. Assay used: immunoSEQ multiplex PCR; TCRdb lists only in-frame clones, some missing. The sample includes just under 550,000 clones, around 82% seen only once; the top ten take about 0.012%. The data also belong to a second study, concerning human thymus T cells.

The sample was thymocytes. The receptors stem from a boy in the first two years of life with a congenital heart defect. CDR3s include the opening cysteine and the closing phenylalanine or tryptophan. A D gene is named only where the DNA matches it firmly. Clone size is given for some rows only: seen once, a few or many times, or a class if the clone is expanded.

size,D,V,CDR3
-,TRBD2,TRBV6-1,CASSEAMGELAGGPSEQYF
few,TRBD1,TRBV10-3,CAIKVGTGVGGYTF
-,-,TRBV7-9,CASSLAGRGSYNEQFF
-,TRBD2,TRBV28,CASSRRGSGRQGEQFF
once,-,TRBV2,CASSYPGTNTGELFF
few,-,TRBV10-3,CAISEKAVPYEQYF
-,TRBD1,TRBV7-2,CASSLGTGATDTQYF
-,TRBD1,TRBV7-2,CASSKDTGGWETQYF
-,TRBD1,TRBV14,CASSPKPDRVAGNTIYF
-,TRBD1,TRBV7-9,CASSLVAGGTYEQYF
-,-,TRBV7-9,CASSLAMPSSSYNEQFF
-,-,TRBV27,CASRRQGVDTQYF
few,TRBD2,TRBV10-3,CAISDQREGGGELFF
-,-,TRBV27,CASTLGLGSSYNEQFF
-,-,TRBV11-2,CASSLGGLYGYTF
-,-,TRBV14,CASSQDSPFRESSYEQYF
-,TRBD1,TRBV19,CASNTGTGSYEQYF
-,-,TRBV25-1,CASSASGGGQPQHF
-,TRBD1,TRBV5-1,CASSPWWDRGQVEQFF
-,TRBD1,TRBV28,CASSPGTDLAKNIQYF
-,-,TRBV6-5,CASSSHVRSNTEAFF
-,TRBD2,TRBV27,CASRTTSGHSNEQFF
-,-,TRBV5-6,CASSSGQGVASGRSYEQYF
-,TRBD1,TRBV12-5,CASGKGQGDEQYF
-,-,TRBV27,CASSRPRWGGQGEQYF
-,TRBD2,TRBV4-1,CASSQDRGGGAQIAKNIQYF
-,TRBD2,TRBV11-3,CASSPRAGGGNTGELFF
-,-,TRBV11-2,CASSPDGGNEKLFF
-,-,TRBV27,CASSPSVWYNEQFF
-,-,TRBV6-5,CASSSGGYEQYF
once,TRBD1,TRBV5-1,CASTSMEPGQGYEQYF
-,TRBD2,TRBV9,CASSARTSGRAHEQYF
-,-,TRBV5-1,CASSPTEYYEQYF
-,TRBD1,TRBV2,CASNPRDRDPYEQYF
-,TRBD2,TRBV5-1,CASSWEREPLTDTQYF
-,-,TRBV20-1,CSAISGGELFF
-,-,TRBV14,CASSHLALSSYNEQFF
-,-,TRBV29-1,CSVWGTRVSGANVLTF
few,-,TRBV2,CASGATPSSYEQYF
few,TRBD1,TRBV7-2,CASTLGQDQETQYF
-,-,TRBV30,CAWRGAVSYNEQFF
once,TRBD2,TRBV7-2,CASAKAGAGETQYF
-,TRBD1,TRBV11-2,CASSPRQGWNYGYTF
-,TRBD2,TRBV9,CASSVDLWREGSYNEQFF
-,TRBD2,TRBV5-1,CASSIKREGLIFNEQFF
-,-,TRBV7-7,CASSPRAVDEQFF
-,TRBD1,TRBV19,CASSTGQVYHSNQPQHF
-,-,TRBV11-2,CASSSGLEVSTYEQYF
-,TRBD2,TRBV4-2,CASSQDLASGTQETQYF
-,-,TRBV20-1,CSARDAETQYF
-,TRBD2,TRBV6-4,CASSPGLASYTGELFF
-,TRBD1,TRBV29-1,CSVGTGGSSYEQYF
-,TRBD1,TRBV6-4,CASSNPTGTTEAFF
-,-,TRBV4-3,CASSQVGSGSSSYEQYF
-,TRBD2,TRBV5-4,CASSLARGRAITGELFF
-,TRBD1,TRBV11-2,CASSSREGGVGTEAFF
-,-,TRBV5-6,CASSLMLSWGVRTEAFF